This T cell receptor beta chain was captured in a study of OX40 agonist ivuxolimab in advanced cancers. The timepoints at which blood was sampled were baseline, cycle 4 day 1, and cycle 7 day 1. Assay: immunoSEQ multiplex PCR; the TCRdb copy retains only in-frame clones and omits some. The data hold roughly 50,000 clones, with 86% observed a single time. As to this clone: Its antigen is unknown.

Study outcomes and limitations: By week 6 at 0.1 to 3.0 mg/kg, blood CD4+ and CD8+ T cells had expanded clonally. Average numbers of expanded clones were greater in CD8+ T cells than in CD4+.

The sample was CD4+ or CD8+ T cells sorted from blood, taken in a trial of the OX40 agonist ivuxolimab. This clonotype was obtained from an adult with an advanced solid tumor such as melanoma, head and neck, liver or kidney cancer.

The CDR3 DNA reads TGTGCCAGCAAAAAGGGACAGGGAACCTTCAATCAGCCCCAGCATTTT. Its protein product is CASKKGQGTFNQPQHF. The rearrangement links TRBV27 to TRBJ1-5; the match to TRBD1 covers 9 bases. The CDR3 is 16 amino acids. Trimming took 7 bases from V and 3 from J; bases not matched to a gene: 10. Germline CDR1 MNHEY, CDR2 SMNVEV (reference sequence).